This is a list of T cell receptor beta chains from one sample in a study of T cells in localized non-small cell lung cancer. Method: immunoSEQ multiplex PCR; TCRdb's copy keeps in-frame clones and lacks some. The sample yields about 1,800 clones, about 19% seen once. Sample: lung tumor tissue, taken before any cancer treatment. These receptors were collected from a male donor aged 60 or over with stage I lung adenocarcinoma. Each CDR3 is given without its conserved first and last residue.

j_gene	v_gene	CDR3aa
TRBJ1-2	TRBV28	ASSSPTAGEQGYT
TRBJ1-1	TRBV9	ASSVLSQGTEAF
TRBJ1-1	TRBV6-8	ASSYSMRETEAF
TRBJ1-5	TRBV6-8	ASSDFGQGSNQPQH
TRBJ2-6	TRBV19	ASSITYSGANVLT
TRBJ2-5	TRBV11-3	ASSLGAISVTQY
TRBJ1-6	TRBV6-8	ASSYGGQGYSPLH
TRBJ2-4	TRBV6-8	ASSEALPTGTKNIQY
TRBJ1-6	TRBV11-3	ASSLLPDYNSPLH
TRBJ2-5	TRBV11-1	ASSYQRGALSRETQY
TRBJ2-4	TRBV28	ASSLGDRRLAKNIQY